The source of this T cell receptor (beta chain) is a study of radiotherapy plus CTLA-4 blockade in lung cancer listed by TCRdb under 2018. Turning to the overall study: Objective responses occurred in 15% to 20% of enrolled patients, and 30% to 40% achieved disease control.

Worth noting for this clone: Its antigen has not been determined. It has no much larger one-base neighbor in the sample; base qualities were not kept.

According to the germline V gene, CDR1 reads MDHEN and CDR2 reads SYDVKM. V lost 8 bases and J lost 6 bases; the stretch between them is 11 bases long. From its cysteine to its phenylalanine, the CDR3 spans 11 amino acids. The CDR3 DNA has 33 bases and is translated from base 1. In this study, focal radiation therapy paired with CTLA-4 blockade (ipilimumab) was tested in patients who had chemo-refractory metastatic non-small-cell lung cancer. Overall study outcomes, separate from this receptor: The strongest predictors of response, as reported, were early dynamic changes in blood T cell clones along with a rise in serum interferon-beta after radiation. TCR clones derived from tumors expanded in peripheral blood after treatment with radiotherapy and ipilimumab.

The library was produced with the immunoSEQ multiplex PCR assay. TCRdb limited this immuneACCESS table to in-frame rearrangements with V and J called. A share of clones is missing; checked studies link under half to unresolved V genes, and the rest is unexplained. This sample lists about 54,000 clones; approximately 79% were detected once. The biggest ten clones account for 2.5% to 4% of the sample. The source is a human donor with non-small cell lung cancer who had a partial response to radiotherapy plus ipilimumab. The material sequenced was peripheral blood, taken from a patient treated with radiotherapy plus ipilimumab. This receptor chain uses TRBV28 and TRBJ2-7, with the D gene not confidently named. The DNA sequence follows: TGTGCCAGCGCCACCCGGAGCGAGCAGTACTTC. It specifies CASATRSEQYF.